These T cell receptor beta chains were read from a single sample in a study of cytomegalovirus exposure and HLA in healthy donors. The method was immunoSEQ multiplex PCR; TCRdb's version includes in-frame clones alone and lacks a portion of them. The profile shows hundreds of thousands of clones, under 80% of them singletons. Sequencing was done on a sample of PBMCs. The origin of the receptors is a young woman in good health and CMV-seronegative. The CDR3 runs from the conserved cysteine through the conserved F or W. The D gene is left open where the match is weak. Rows give clone size only sometimes, using once, few, many, or a class for an expanded clone.

v_gene: TRBV30
j_gene: TRBJ1-5
d_gene: -
abundance: -
CDR3aa: CAWSVRAGRRRNQPQHF
CDR3nt: TGTGCCTGGAGTGTAAGGGCAGGGAGGAGGCGCAATCAGCCCCAGCATTTT

v_gene: TRBV19
j_gene: TRBJ2-1
d_gene: TRBD2
abundance: once
CDR3aa: CASLEGGLAGVNEQFF
CDR3nt: TGTGCCAGTCTAGAGGGCGGACTAGCGGGAGTGAATGAGCAGTTCTTC

v_gene: TRBV11-3
j_gene: TRBJ2-5
d_gene: TRBD1
abundance: -
CDR3aa: CASSLTGSRQETQYF
CDR3nt: TGTGCCAGCAGCTTGACAGGGAGTAGGCAAGAGACCCAGTACTTC

v_gene: TRBV6-6
j_gene: TRBJ1-4
d_gene: -
abundance: -
CDR3aa: CVSRSEKLFF
CDR3nt: TGTGTCAGCAGGAGTGAAAAACTGTTTTTT

v_gene: TRBV5-6
j_gene: TRBJ1-1
d_gene: -
abundance: once
CDR3aa: CASSVMNTEAFF
CDR3nt: TGTGCCAGCAGCGTTATGAACACTGAAGCTTTCTTT

v_gene: TRBV27
j_gene: TRBJ1-1
d_gene: TRBD1
abundance: -
CDR3aa: CASSHTTGEEAFF
CDR3nt: TGTGCCAGCAGTCACACAACAGGGGAGGAAGCTTTCTTT

v_gene: TRBV7-6
j_gene: TRBJ1-1
d_gene: -
abundance: -
CDR3aa: CASSLEINTEAFF
CDR3nt: TGTGCCAGCAGCCTCGAGATAAACACTGAAGCTTTCTTT

v_gene: TRBV11-3
j_gene: TRBJ1-4
d_gene: TRBD1
abundance: few
CDR3aa: CASSTRTGKMFF
CDR3nt: TGTGCCAGCAGCACTCGGACAGGGAAGATGTTTTTT

v_gene: TRBV6-1
j_gene: TRBJ2-7
d_gene: TRBD1
abundance: -
CDR3aa: CASSTDRVRYEQYF
CDR3nt: TGTGCCAGCAGTACGGACAGGGTTCGCTACGAGCAGTACTTC

v_gene: TRBV7-2
j_gene: TRBJ1-2
d_gene: -
abundance: few
CDR3aa: CASSTNRGGYTF
CDR3nt: TGTGCCAGCAGCACGAATAGAGGTGGCTACACCTTC

v_gene: TRBV7-6
j_gene: TRBJ1-1
d_gene: -
abundance: once
CDR3aa: CASSSAGSETEAFF
CDR3nt: TGTGCCAGCAGCTCCGCAGGGTCGGAGACTGAAGCTTTCTTT

v_gene: TRBV7-2
j_gene: TRBJ2-1
d_gene: TRBD1
abundance: -
CDR3aa: CASDLGTAYNEQFF
CDR3nt: TGTGCCAGCGACCTCGGGACAGCATACAATGAGCAGTTCTTC

v_gene: TRBV9
j_gene: TRBJ1-3
d_gene: TRBD1
abundance: once
CDR3aa: CASSFGTGGLSGNTIYF
CDR3nt: TGTGCCAGCAGCTTCGGGACAGGGGGCTTGTCGGGAAACACCATATATTTT

v_gene: TRBV11-2
j_gene: TRBJ2-7
d_gene: -
abundance: -
CDR3aa: CASSLLMKPYEQYF
CDR3nt: TGTGCCAGCAGCTTGCTAATGAAGCCCTACGAGCAGTACTTC

v_gene: TRBV4-1
j_gene: TRBJ2-3
d_gene: -
abundance: -
CDR3aa: CASKGRGGAADTQYF
CDR3nt: TGCGCCAGCAAAGGCCGCGGCGGCGCGGCAGATACGCAGTATTTT

v_gene: TRBV7-3
j_gene: TRBJ2-1
d_gene: TRBD2
abundance: -
CDR3aa: CASSLIGRAASGRGSYNEQFF
CDR3nt: TGTGCCAGCAGCTTAATAGGGCGGGCGGCTAGCGGGAGGGGTTCCTACAATGAGCAGTTCTTC

v_gene: TRBV5-4
j_gene: TRBJ1-4
d_gene: -
abundance: few
CDR3aa: CASSWEGEKLFF
CDR3nt: TGTGCCAGCAGCTGGGAGGGCGAAAAACTGTTTTTT

v_gene: TRBV4-2
j_gene: TRBJ2-5
d_gene: TRBD2
abundance: few
CDR3aa: CASSPTSGEETQYF
CDR3nt: TGTGCCAGCAGCCCGACTAGCGGGGAAGAGACCCAGTACTTC

v_gene: TRBV19
j_gene: TRBJ1-1
d_gene: TRBD1
abundance: -
CDR3aa: CASSSGGGTSLYHTEAFF
CDR3nt: TGTGCCAGTAGTTCAGGAGGGGGCACTTCACTATACCACACTGAAGCTTTCTTT

v_gene: TRBV19
j_gene: TRBJ2-3
d_gene: -
abundance: -
CDR3aa: CASSNSGNTDTQYF
CDR3nt: TGTGCCAGTAGTAACTCGGGGAACACAGATACGCAGTATTTT

v_gene: TRBV19
j_gene: TRBJ2-7
d_gene: -
abundance: -
CDR3aa: CASSILGDSYEQYF
CDR3nt: TGTGCCAGTAGTATACTAGGGGACTCCTACGAGCAGTACTTC

v_gene: TRBV7-2
j_gene: TRBJ2-1
d_gene: TRBD2
abundance: once
CDR3aa: CASSAISGGYNEQFF
CDR3nt: TGTGCCAGCAGCGCGATTAGCGGGGGGTACAATGAGCAGTTCTTC

v_gene: TRBV2
j_gene: TRBJ2-1
d_gene: -
abundance: few
CDR3aa: CASIHLQRVDNEQFF
CDR3nt: TGTGCCAGCATCCACCTTCAGCGGGTGGACAATGAGCAGTTCTTC

v_gene: TRBV6-5
j_gene: TRBJ2-5
d_gene: TRBD1
abundance: few
CDR3aa: CASSYVGTAEETQYF
CDR3nt: TGTGCCAGCAGTTACGTCGGGACAGCAGAAGAGACCCAGTACTTC

v_gene: TRBV5-1
j_gene: TRBJ1-3
d_gene: -
abundance: -
CDR3aa: CASSWTVGNTIYF
CDR3nt: TGCGCCAGCAGCTGGACAGTTGGAAACACCATATATTTT

v_gene: TRBV6-6
j_gene: TRBJ1-2
d_gene: -
abundance: -
CDR3aa: CASSPPGYYGYTF
CDR3nt: TGTGCCAGCAGTCCTCCGGGATACTATGGCTACACCTTC

v_gene: TRBV9
j_gene: TRBJ1-2
d_gene: TRBD1
abundance: -
CDR3aa: CASSAATGNYGYTF
CDR3nt: TGTGCCAGCAGCGCCGCGACAGGGAACTATGGCTACACCTTC

v_gene: TRBV5-6
j_gene: TRBJ1-2
d_gene: -
abundance: -
CDR3aa: CATQGRGRVNYGYTF
CDR3nt: TGTGCCACTCAGGGCCGTGGCAGGGTGAACTATGGCTACACCTTC

v_gene: TRBV19
j_gene: TRBJ1-5
d_gene: TRBD1
abundance: -
CDR3aa: CASIISTGQGGNQPQHF
CDR3nt: TGTGCCAGTATCATCTCTACGGGACAGGGTGGTAATCAGCCCCAGCATTTT